The present TCR beta chain was sequenced within a study of blood T cell repertoires in COVID-19. Study background: Samples of COVID-19 (acute and convalescent) were obtained from the United States, Italy and Spain. Sources were T cells, B-cell-depleted T cells, or PBMCs; the material itself was cDNA or gDNA.

Libraries were prepared by immunoSEQ multiplex PCR; TCRdb keeps only in-frame clonotypes and omits some of them. The sample has over 250,000 clones; about 81% are singletons. The Seattle patients, enrolled during active infection, were followed longitudinally. This sequence originates from a human donor with COVID-19, enrolled during active disease. The donor label of this sample is uncertain. Sequencing was carried out using peripheral blood.

The CDR3 DNA reads as TGTGCCAGCACCCCTGGGGGCGGAGGAAGGGATACGCAGTATTTT. This gives the protein CASTPGGGGRDTQYF. V and J are TRBV7-9 and TRBJ2-3; TRBD1 is a possible D gene (6 bases). V was trimmed by 7 bases and J by 6 bases, leaving 20 bases between them. The CDR3 sequence is 15 residues long. Per the germline V gene, CDR1 is SEHNR and CDR2 is FQNEAQ (reference sequence).